This T cell receptor (beta chain) was sequenced for a study of blood T cell repertoires in COVID-19. Study background: COVID-19 samples from acute and convalescent phases originated in the United States, Italy and Spain. Sample material is recorded as cDNA or gDNA derived from T cells, B-cell-depleted T cells, or PBMCs.

CDR1 and CDR2 (germline): SGHRS, YFSETQ. Trimming took off 4 bases at V and 7 bases at J, with 15 bases between the two ends. The CDR3 sequence is 15 residues long. Methods used by the authors: Reference gene primer amplification in the assay estimated nucleated cell counts. Assay used: immunoSEQ multiplex PCR; TCRdb lists only in-frame clones, some missing. The V and J calls and clone size were taken over from that table, and D and trimming were inferred from the DNA. Of over 300,000 clones in the sample, around 83% were seen once. The chain uses TRBV5-1 and TRBJ1-6, with D uncertain. The sample was peripheral blood. The receptor comes from a woman between 45 and 65 years old with acute or convalescent COVID-19. CDR3 loop: CASSQALEGNSPLHF. The CDR3 DNA reads as TGCGCCAGCAGCCAGGCCCTCGAAGGAAATTCACCCCTCCACTTT.